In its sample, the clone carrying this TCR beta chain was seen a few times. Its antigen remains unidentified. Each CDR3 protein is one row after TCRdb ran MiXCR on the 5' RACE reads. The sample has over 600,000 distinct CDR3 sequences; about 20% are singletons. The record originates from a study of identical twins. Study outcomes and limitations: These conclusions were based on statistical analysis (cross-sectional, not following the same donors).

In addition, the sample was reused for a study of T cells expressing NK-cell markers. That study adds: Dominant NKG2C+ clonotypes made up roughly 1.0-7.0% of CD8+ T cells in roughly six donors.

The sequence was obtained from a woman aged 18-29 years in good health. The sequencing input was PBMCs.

The CDR3: CASSVGGFGNTIYF. CDR3 in DNA: TGTGCCAGCAGCGTAGGCGGTTTTGGAAACACCATATATTTT. The V and J genes are TRBV9 and TRBJ1-3; no clear D. This CDR3 spans 14 amino acids. Trimming removed 0 bases at V and 3 bases at J, with 7 bases between. Germline-derived CDR1 and CDR2 are SGDLS and YYNGEE.